The 21 T cell receptor beta chains below all came from one sample that was sequenced in a study of Graves' ophthalmopathy and Graves' hyperthyroidism. Amplified material comprised TCR beta CDR3 regions derived from RNA transcripts. Second-round multiplex PCR came after first-round RT-PCR with HTBI primers. TCRdb itself ran the multiplex PCR reads through MiXCR, one entry per CDR3 protein. This sample has some 520,000 distinct CDR3 sequences, with roughly an eighth found just once. The sequencing input was blood. The receptors derive from a woman aged 30 to 39 with Graves' ophthalmopathy.

This chain links TRBV6-1 with TRBJ2-7, with 8 bases lining up with TRBD1. From germline, CDR1 is MNHNS and CDR2 SASEGT. After removal of 6 bases from V and 4 bases from J, the junction contained 14 bases not matched to a gene. This CDR3 is 16 amino acids long. The CDR3 reads CASSLGQGIGFYEQYF. The CDR3 DNA reads TGTGCCAGCAGCCTCGGACAGGGAATAGGGTTTTACGAGCAGTACTTC.

This clonotype was recorded many times. The chain recombines TRBV28 with TRBJ1-1; TRBD1 is a possible D gene (5 bases). This CDR3 is 17 amino acids long. The germline V and J ends were trimmed by 2 bases and 1 base, with 17 bases remaining between them. Per the germline V gene, CDR1 is MDHEN and CDR2 is SYDVKM. CDR3 DNA: TGTGCCAGCAGTTTAAGGCCGAGGTGGGGCGGGAACACTGAAGCTTTCTTT. Translating it yields CASSLRPRWGGNTEAFF.

This clonotype was counted many times. V usage is TRBV20-1 and J usage is TRBJ2-7, with TRBD1 matching over 9 bases. There are 14 residues in the CDR3. V lost 5 bases to trimming and J lost 1 base; unmatched junction nucleotides: 6. Germline V gives CDR1 DFQATT, CDR2 SNEGSKA (reference sequence). The CDR3 is CSAFRQGESYEQYF. Here the CDR3 DNA reads TGCAGTGCTTTCCGACAGGGGGAGTCCTACGAGCAGTACTTC.

This clonotype showed up many times. V usage is TRBV13 and J usage is TRBJ2-2, with 12 positions matching TRBD2. Germline V gene data show CDR1 as PRHDT and CDR2 as FYEKMQ (reference sequence). CDR3 length: 16 amino acids. The J segment lost 6 bases and the V segment lost 5 bases, leaving 7 bases of the junction unmatched. CDR3 in DNA: TGTGCCAGCAGCACCCCTAGCGGGAGGGTGCCCGGGGAGCTGTTTTTT. Protein: CASSTPSGRVPGELFF.

The chain links TRBV6-1 to TRBJ1-2; D is ambiguous. The CDR3 is 14 amino acids. CDR1 and CDR2 from the germline V gene are MNHNS and SASEGT. Trimming shortened V by 5 bases and J by 1 base, and 11 bases separated the two germline ends. CDR3 region: CASSPGKLNYGYTF. The CDR3 nucleotides are TGTGCCAGCAGTCCGGGGAAACTTAACTATGGCTACACCTTC.

This clonotype was observed at least ten times. The V call is TRBV12-3 or TRBV12-4, the J call TRBJ2-7, with D perhaps matching TRBD2 (5 bases). The V and J ends lost 6 bases and 2 bases respectively, with 14 bases between them. The CDR3 loop spans 14 amino acids. CDR3 protein: CASRASGNAYEQYF. CDR3 nucleotide sequence: TGTGCCAGCAGGGCTTCGGGGAACGCCTACGAGCAGTACTTC.

This clonotype was detected many times. This sequence joins TRBV2 and TRBJ2-2; D unclear. This CDR3 comprises 13 residues. Between the trimmed V and J ends, which lost 6 bases and 4 bases, there was a span of 9 bases. Per the germline V gene, CDR1 is SNHLY and CDR2 is FYNNEI. CDR3 loop: CASRLDSTGELFF. CDR3 DNA: TGTGCCAGCAGGTTAGACTCCACCGGGGAGCTGTTTTTT.

This clonotype was seen many times. This chain links TRBV6-1 with TRBJ1-1, with D perhaps matching TRBD1 (5 bases). The V gene lost 2 bases and the J gene lost 11 bases, with 12 bases spanning the gap. Germline-derived CDR1 and CDR2 are MNHNS and SASEGT. The CDR3 spans 12 residues. CDR3 in amino acids: CASSEPGLYAFF. CDR3 nucleotides: TGTGCCAGCAGTGAACCAGGGTTGTATGCTTTCTTT.

This clonotype was seen at least ten times. The chain links TRBV6-5 to TRBJ1-2, with 7 bases matching TRBD1. The ends lost 6 bases at V and 8 bases at J; junction bases unmatched: 9. Germline CDR1 MNHEY, CDR2 SVGAGI. The CDR3 totals 13 residues. The CDR3 coding sequence is TGTGCCAGCAGCCCCGGGACAGCCTCCGGCTACACCTTC. The encoded protein is CASSPGTASGYTF.

This clonotype was counted many times. The chain has TRBV12-3 or TRBV12-4 and TRBJ1-1, with 8 bases aligning to TRBD1. Losses at the gene ends were 5 bases for V and 3 bases for J; bases not matched to a gene: 17. The CDR3 is made up of 18 amino acids. For the CDR3, the DNA is TGTGCCAGCAGTCGACCGGGCAGGGGGCTGTCCGGGGACACTGAAGCTTTCTTT. Translation gives CASSRPGRGLSGDTEAFF.

This clonotype was seen ten or more times. This chain connects TRBV6-2 or TRBV6-3 to TRBJ2-7, with a tentative D call TRBD1 (5 bases). Looked up from germline, CDR1 is MNHEY and CDR2 is SVGEGT. Trimming cost V 6 bases and J 3 bases, with 18 bases left between them. There are 15 residues in the CDR3. This chain's CDR3 is CASSLAGQPYYEQYF. In DNA form, the CDR3 reads TGTGCCAGCAGCCTGGCCGGACAACCTTACTACGAGCAGTACTTC.

This clonotype has ten or more counts. The chain combines TRBV19 with TRBJ2-5; D gene unclear. Germline values: CDR1 LNHDA, CDR2 SQIVND (reference sequence). The CDR3 is made up of 14 amino acids. Trimming removed 0 bases at V and 2 bases at J, with 7 bases between. CDR3 in DNA: TGTGCCAGTAGTATAGATCGATCTCAAGAGACCCAGTACTTC. It is translated as CASSIDRSQETQYF.

This clonotype showed up many times. V is TRBV7-9 and J is TRBJ2-7; D is unresolved. Germline loops: CDR1 SEHNR, CDR2 FQNEAQ (reference sequence). This CDR3 is 12 amino acids long. Trimming stripped 3 bases from V and 4 bases from J, with 7 bases between. The CDR3, as DNA: TGTGCCAGCAGCTTCTATCAGTACGAGCAGTACTTC. Its translation is CASSFYQYEQYF. Full variable domain (rest looked up from reference TRBV7-9 and TRBJ2-7): DTGVSQNPRHKITKRGQNVTFRCDPISEHNRLYWYRQTLGQGPEFLTYFQNEAQLEKSRLLSDRFSAERPKGSFSTLEIQRTEQGDSAMYLCASSFYQYEQYFGPGTRLTVT.

This clonotype showed up many times. The chain recombines TRBV4-1 with TRBJ2-7; TRBD1 matches at 8 bases. V shed 4 bases, J shed 4 bases, and the junction held 9 bases outside the gene matches. This CDR3 comprises 15 residues. Germline V gives CDR1 MGHRA, CDR2 YSYEKL. CDR3 region: CASSPRGPTGYEQYF. The CDR3 coding sequence is TGCGCCAGCAGCCCCAGGGGGCCGACGGGGTACGAGCAGTACTTC.

This clonotype came up many times. J is TRBJ2-7 and V is TRBV28; 9 bases align to TRBD2. The CDR3 covers 16 residues. In germline, CDR1 is MDHEN, CDR2 SYDVKM. V lost 7 bases and J lost 4; bases outside the gene matches: 14. CDR3 nucleotides: TGTGCCAGCAATCCCCGGATCGGGACTAGCAGTTACGAGCAGTACTTC. Protein sequence: CASNPRIGTSSYEQYF.

This clonotype was seen repeatedly, ten times or more. The chain employs TRBV9 and TRBJ2-5, with 8 positions matching TRBD2. The CDR3 is made up of 16 amino acids. With 3 bases clipped from V and 5 bases from J, the junction kept 12 bases outside the gene matches. Germline V gives CDR1 SGDLS, CDR2 YYNGEE. The DNA of the CDR3 is TGTGCCAGCAGCGCAAAGAAAGCGGGAGTGTGGGAGACCCAGTACTTC. It specifies CASSAKKAGVWETQYF. The variable domain in full, with the rest retrieved from reference TRBV9 and TRBJ2-5, is DSGVTQTPKHLITATGQRVTLRCSPRSGDLSVYWYQQSLDQGLQFLIQYYNGEERAKGNILERFSAQQFPDLHSELNLSSLELGDSALYFCASSAKKAGVWETQYFGPGTRLLVL.

This clonotype has at least ten counts. This sequence joins TRBV10-3 and TRBJ2-7; D not resolved. CDR1 is ENHRY and CDR2 is SYGVKD in the germline V gene. V was clipped by 5 bases and J by 4 bases, with 6 bases between them. The CDR3 contains 11 residues. As DNA, the CDR3 is TGTGCCATCAGTTTGGGATACGAGCAGTACTTC. Translated: CAISLGYEQYF.

Comments on this clonotype: Since a much larger clone is just one base distant, this may be a read error. This chain uses TRBV19 with TRBJ2-5; 8 positions match TRBD2. The CDR3 is made up of 14 amino acids. CDR1 and CDR2 (germline): LNHDA, SQIVND (reference sequence). CDR3 sequence: CATGEREFEETQDF. Here the CDR3 DNA reads TGTGCCACCGGGGAGCGGGAGTTTGAGGAGACCCAGGACTTC.

The chain recombines TRBV5-1 with TRBJ2-2, with D possibly being TRBD2 (5 bases). Trimming left V 0 bases short and J 5 bases short, with 14 bases between. Per the germline V gene, CDR1 is SGHRS and CDR2 is YFSETQ. CDR3 length: 16 residues. CDR3 sequence (DNA): TGCGCCAGCAGCTTGGTAGTGACGGGGAGTACCGGGGAGCTGTTTTTT. Protein product: CASSLVVTGSTGELFF.

This clonotype showed up many times. CDR3 region: CSARDRGWGGYTF. DNA of the CDR3: TGCAGTGCTAGGGACAGGGGATGGGGTGGCTACACCTTC. J is TRBJ1-2 and V is TRBV20-1; 9 bases match TRBD1. This CDR3 spans 13 amino acids. Germline V gives CDR1 DFQATT, CDR2 SNEGSKA (reference sequence). V lost 3 bases, J lost 7 bases, and 6 bases stayed unmatched.

This clonotype was observed many times. The chain has TRBV24-1 and TRBJ1-2, with a weak D call TRBD1 (5 bases). The CDR3 runs to 15 residues. Trimming cost V 4 bases and J 2 bases, with 13 bases left between them. Looked up from germline, CDR1 is KGHDR and CDR2 is SFDVKD. CDR3: CATSETGRGNYGYTF. The DNA of the CDR3 is TGTGCCACCAGTGAAACAGGACGGGGGAACTATGGCTACACCTTC.